The clone carrying this T cell receptor beta chain was counted only a few times. This sample includes further DNA sequences coding for the same CDR3. Libraries were prepared by immunoSEQ multiplex PCR; TCRdb keeps only in-frame clonotypes and omits some of them. Of some 56,000 clones listed, around four fifths are singletons. Looked up from germline, CDR1 is MNHNY and CDR2 is SVGAGI (reference sequence). The CDR3 contains 17 residues. The J segment lost 0 bases and the V segment lost 5 bases, leaving 9 bases of the junction unmatched. This sample was taken from a study of blood T cell repertoires in COVID-19.

The receptor was derived from a woman over 75 with acute or convalescent COVID-19. The sequenced sample consisted of peripheral blood. V is TRBV6-6 and J is TRBJ1-5; TRBD1 matches 8 bases. The CDR3 loop is CASSPRTGTYSNQPQHF. CDR3 bases: TGTGCCAGCAGTCCGCGGACAGGGACTTATAGCAATCAGCCCCAGCATTTT.